Listed here are 2 T cell receptor beta chains from one sample, sequenced in a study of cytomegalovirus exposure and HLA in healthy donors. Primers: 60 Vbeta forward and 13 Jbeta reverse. Assay: immunoSEQ multiplex PCR; the TCRdb copy retains only in-frame clones and omits some. This table holds about 160,000 clones, around 76% found once. Sequencing used PBMCs. All receptors derive from a female donor in good health and CMV-seronegative.

This chain uses TRBV15 with TRBJ1-5; 8 bases agree with TRBD1. The V gene end was trimmed by 7 bases and the J gene end by 7 bases; junction bases not matched to a gene: 9. Per the germline V gene, CDR1 is LNHNV and CDR2 is YYDKDF (reference sequence). This CDR3 has 14 residues. The CDR3 protein is CATNPDRGGQPQHF. In DNA form, the CDR3 reads TGTGCCACCAATCCCGACAGGGGAGGACAGCCCCAGCATTTT.

The chain carries TRBV7-2 and TRBJ2-7; the D is unclear. Germline lookup yields CDR1 SGHTA and CDR2 FQGNSA. V lost 0 bases and J lost 4, with 10 bases in between. The CDR3 extends over 14 amino acids. In DNA, the CDR3 is TGTGCCAGCAGCTTAGCGGTCGGTTCATACGAGCAGTACTTC. Residues: CASSLAVGSYEQYF.